The text below deals with one T cell receptor beta chain. This clonotype turned up a few times. Its target antigen remains unknown. No much larger clone is present one base from it, and per-base qualities are unavailable. The CDR3 covers 15 residues, taking in both the cysteine and the phenylalanine. Only the CDR3 DNA is retained, 45 bases long and in frame from the first base. The germline ends are 12 bases apart after V is trimmed by 5 bases and J by 1 base. From the germline V gene (reference sequence), CDR1 is SEHNR and CDR2 is FQNEAQ. The sample comes from a study of T cells after yellow fever vaccination (dated 2019 in TCRdb). Broadly, across the study: The SMART-Seq v4 Ultra Low Input RNA kit was used to prepare libraries from fractions with low cell numbers. To follow T-cell clones before and after primary and booster YFV17D yellow fever vaccination, bulk TCR alpha and beta repertoires were sequenced over time. The cohort comprised two healthy male donors, one aged 18 to 30 and one aged 30 to 39 years. Bulk PBMC replicates and cell subsets were isolated from blood drawn at multiple timepoints before and after both primary and secondary immunization.

The investigation overall reported the following: Because abundant contaminating clonotypes from the bulk population could be contained in FACS-sorted repertoires, computational filtering was required. A small share of clonotypes was detected in both CD4 and CD8 compartments, with the overlap likely arising from convergent recombination. Most clones expanded after primary vaccination were re-detected after the booster (almost 97% of CD4 and about 88% of CD8), suggesting broad memory maintenance. The secondary T-cell response was weaker than the primary response but faster, peaking on day 5 instead of day 15. Because the study included only two donors, the extent to which the findings can be generalized is limited.

The sample's treatment or condition label is to be understood as: live attenuated yellow fever vaccine strain. A standard Ficoll-Paque protocol was used to isolate PBMCs from peripheral blood. Dynabeads CD4 and CD8 positive selection kits were used to isolate the CD4 and CD8 T-cell fractions. TriZol was used to extract RNA from bulk PBMCs, from CD4 and CD8 fractions, and from dextramer-positive and dextramer-negative fractions. Synthesis of TCR cDNA relied on 5'RACE template switching, a step that introduced a universal primer site along with unique molecular identifiers. cDNA synthesis was primed from both the TCR alpha and TCR beta constant segments. Two PCR steps were used to amplify libraries, with sample barcodes and sequencing adapters being added in the second step. Libraries were sequenced on Illumina HiSeq 2500 (2x100 bp) or NovaSeq (2x150 bp). As for the authors' bioinformatics: MIGEC handled demultiplexing of reads and collapsing into UMI consensus sequences, while MiXCR performed V(D)J alignment. Clonotypes responding to the vaccine were identified with edgeR on replicate PBMC samples, with the criteria of FDR below 0.01 and a log2 fold change above 5 up to day 15. Bulk clonotypes were assigned CD4 or CD8 identity according to which sequenced CD4 or CD8 repertoire held them at higher abundance. TCRdb trimmed public reads at Q25 via fastp, called clones via MiXCR and kept in-frame beta chains. Identical CDR3 proteins give one entry, which carries the most common genes and DNA. The V and J calls and clone size come from TCRdb's table, not from the authors' own analysis. Across this sample there are some 120,000 distinct CDR3 sequences, with approximately 8.4% seen only once. The ten largest make up around 25% of the sample.

This TCR was sampled from a man aged 25-45 years who received the YFV17D yellow fever vaccine. The sequencing here drew on CD8+ T cells sorted from PBMCs, taken 45 days after the yellow fever booster vaccination. The chain employs TRBV7-9 and TRBJ2-4; the D gene identity is not certain. The CDR3 region reads CASSPTPKAKNIQYF. The nucleotides are TGTGCCAGCAGCCCGACCCCGAAGGCCAAAAACATTCAGTACTTC.